The clone carrying this TCR beta chain was seen more than once but under ten times. Combining a sample-barcoded 5' primer with a J-beta primer mix, a second PCR ran for roughly 7 to 12 cycles. All cDNA molecules were each tagged by a template-switch adaptor with 12 random nucleotides. TCRdb re-called the 5' RACE reads with MiXCR, one entry per CDR3 protein. The data contain 650,000 or so distinct CDR3 sequences, more than 45% of them singletons. This sample was included in a study of blood T cells in healthy people across ages. Germline CDR1 DFQATT, CDR2 SNEGSKA (reference sequence). J gave up 6 bases and V 7 bases, and 13 bases lay outside the gene matches. The CDR3 sequence is 14 residues long.

Sequenced: blood. The rearrangement joins TRBV20-1 to TRBJ1-2; 8 nucleotides line up with TRBD1. The clonotype comes from a woman of 80 years or more in good health. The CDR3 reads CSVKGTGDYDGYTF. The CDR3, as DNA: TGCAGTGTCAAGGGGACAGGCGATTATGATGGCTACACCTTC.